This entry describes one T cell receptor (beta chain). TCRdb independently ran MiXCR on the 5' RACE reads; one entry per CDR3 protein. Of hundreds of thousands of distinct CDR3 sequences in the sample, approximately 24% were seen once. This entry belongs to a study of T-cell memory formation after mild COVID-19. Study-level information: The TCR clusters were mostly specific to one donor.

This TCR derives from an adult woman who had mild COVID-19 (a few samples of this study predate the infection). Cell type and time point are not known. The specimen sequenced was PBMCs or a T cell subset sorted from them (not recorded which).

The CDR3 sequence is CASSSWAYEQYF. In DNA form, the CDR3 reads TGTGCCAGCAGTTCCTGGGCCTACGAGCAGTACTTC. The chain carries TRBV6-5 and TRBJ2-7; D unclear. The V end was cut by 4 bases, the J end by 2 bases, with 6 bases between. This CDR3 has 12 residues. CDR1 MNHEY and CDR2 SVGAGI come from the germline V gene.